Described below is a single TCR beta chain sequence and its context. The method was immunoSEQ multiplex PCR; TCRdb's version includes in-frame clones alone and lacks a portion of them. The sample contains about 59,000 clones, 80% to 95% of which appear only once. The source of the sample is a study of T cell changes during pregnancy in multiple sclerosis. This CDR3 is built from 18 residues. The V segment lost 6 bases and the J segment 0 bases; nucleotides outside the gene matches: 11. Germline V CDR1 and CDR2: MDHEN, SYDVKM. The sequencing here drew on peripheral blood, taken in the second trimester of pregnancy. The gene calls are TRBV28 and TRBJ2-3; 11 nucleotides line up with TRBD2. The TCR sequence derives from a female donor in good health, enrolled as a control in a pregnancy study. The CDR3 DNA follows: TGTGCCAGCAGCCGAAACCCGGGACTAGCGGTTAGCACAGATACGCAGTATTTT. This codes for CASSRNPGLAVSTDTQYF.